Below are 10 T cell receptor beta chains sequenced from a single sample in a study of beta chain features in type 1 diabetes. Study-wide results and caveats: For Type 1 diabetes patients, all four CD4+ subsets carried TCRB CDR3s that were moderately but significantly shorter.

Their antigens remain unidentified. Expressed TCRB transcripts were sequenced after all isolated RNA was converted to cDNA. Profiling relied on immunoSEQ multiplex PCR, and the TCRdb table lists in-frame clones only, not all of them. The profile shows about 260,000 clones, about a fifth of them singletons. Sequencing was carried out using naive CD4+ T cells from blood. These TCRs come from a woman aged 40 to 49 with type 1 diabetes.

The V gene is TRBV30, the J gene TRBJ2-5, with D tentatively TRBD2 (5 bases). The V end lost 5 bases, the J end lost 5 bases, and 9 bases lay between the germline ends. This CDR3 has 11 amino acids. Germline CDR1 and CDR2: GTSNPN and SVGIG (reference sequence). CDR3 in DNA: TGTGCCTGGGATAGAGGGGAGACCCAGTACTTC. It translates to CAWDRGETQYF.

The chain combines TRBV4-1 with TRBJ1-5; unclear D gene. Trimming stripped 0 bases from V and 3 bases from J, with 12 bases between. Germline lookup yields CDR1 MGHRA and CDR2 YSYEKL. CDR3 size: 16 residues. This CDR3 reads CASSQDREWANQPQHF. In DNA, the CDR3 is TGCGCCAGCAGCCAAGATAGGGAGTGGGCCAATCAGCCCCAGCATTTT.

The CDR3 coding sequence is TGTGCCAGCAGTGCTAGCGGGGGGTACACCGGGGAGCTGTTTTTT. Protein product: CASSASGGYTGELFF. This chain joins TRBV2 and TRBJ2-2, with 11 bases matching TRBD2. The CDR3 is 15 residues long. Germline V gene sequence: CDR1 SNHLY, CDR2 FYNNEI. Losses at the gene ends were 4 bases for V and 3 bases for J; bases not matched to a gene: 1.

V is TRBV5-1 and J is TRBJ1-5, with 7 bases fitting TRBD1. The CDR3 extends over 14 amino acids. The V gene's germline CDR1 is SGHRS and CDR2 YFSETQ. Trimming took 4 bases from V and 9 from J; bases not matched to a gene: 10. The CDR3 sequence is CASSPGQDGSPQHF. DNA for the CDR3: TGCGCCAGCAGCCCCGGACAGGACGGTTCGCCCCAGCATTTT. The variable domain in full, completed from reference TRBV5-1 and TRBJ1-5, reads KAGVTQTPRYLIKTRGQQVTLSCSPISGHRSVSWYQQTPGQGLQFLFEYFSETQRNKGNFPGRFSGRQFSNSRSEMNVSTLELGDSALYLCASSPGQDGSPQHFGDGTRLSIL.

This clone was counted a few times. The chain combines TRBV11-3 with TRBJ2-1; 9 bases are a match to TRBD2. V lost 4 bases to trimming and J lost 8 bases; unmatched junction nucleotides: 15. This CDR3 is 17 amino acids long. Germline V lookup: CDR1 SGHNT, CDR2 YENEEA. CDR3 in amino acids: CASSSPTGAGGPDEQFF. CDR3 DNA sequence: TGTGCCAGCAGCTCCCCAACGGGGGCGGGAGGGCCTGATGAGCAGTTCTTC.

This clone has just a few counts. Here the CDR3 DNA reads TGTGCCAGCTCACCGAAACTCGAGACCGGGGAGCTGTTTTTT. Its protein is CASSPKLETGELFF. The chain combines TRBV18 with TRBJ2-2; no reliable D call. CDR3 length: 14 residues. V was shortened by 3 bases and J by 5 bases, with 10 bases between the two germline ends. CDR1 is KGHSH and CDR2 is LQKENI in the germline V gene. Using reference TRBV18 and TRBJ2-2 for the parts outside the CDR3, the full variable domain is NAGVMQNPRHLVRRRGQEARLRCSPMKGHSHVYWYRQLPEEGLKFMVYLQKENIIDESGMPKERFSAEFPKEGPSILRIQQVVRGDSAAYFCASSPKLETGELFFGEGSRLTVL.

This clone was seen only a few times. DNA for the CDR3: TGTGCCGTCAAATCAGGGGATCAGCCCCAGCATTTT. This translates into CAVKSGDQPQHF. The V call is TRBV10-3, the J call TRBJ1-5; possible D gene TRBD1, 6 bases. The CDR3 sequence is 12 residues long. V was cut by 11 bases and J by 5 bases, with 13 bases left in between. Germline lookup yields CDR1 ENHRY and CDR2 SYGVKD.

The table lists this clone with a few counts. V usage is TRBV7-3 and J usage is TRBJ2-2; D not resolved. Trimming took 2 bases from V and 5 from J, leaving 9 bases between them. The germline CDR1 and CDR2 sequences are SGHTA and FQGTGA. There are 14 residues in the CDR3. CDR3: CASSLVRGTGELFF. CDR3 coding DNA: TGTGCCAGCAGCTTAGTCCGAGGTACCGGGGAGCTGTTTTTT. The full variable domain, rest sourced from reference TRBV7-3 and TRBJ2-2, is GAGVSQTPSNKVTEKGKYVELRCDPISGHTALYWYRQSLGQGPEFLIYFQGTGAADDSGLPNDRFFAVRPEGSVSTLKIQRTERGDSAVYLCASSLVRGTGELFFGEGSRLTVL.

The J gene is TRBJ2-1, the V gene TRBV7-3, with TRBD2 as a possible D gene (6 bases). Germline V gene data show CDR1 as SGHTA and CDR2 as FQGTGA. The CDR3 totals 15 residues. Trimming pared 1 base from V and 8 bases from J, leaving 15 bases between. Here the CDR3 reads CASSLRRGPLHEQFF. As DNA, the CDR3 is TGTGCCAGCAGCTTAAGGAGGGGCCCCCTCCATGAGCAGTTCTTC. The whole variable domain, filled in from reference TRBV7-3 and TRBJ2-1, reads GAGVSQTPSNKVTEKGKYVELRCDPISGHTALYWYRQSLGQGPEFLIYFQGTGAADDSGLPNDRFFAVRPEGSVSTLKIQRTERGDSAVYLCASSLRRGPLHEQFFGPGTRLTVL.

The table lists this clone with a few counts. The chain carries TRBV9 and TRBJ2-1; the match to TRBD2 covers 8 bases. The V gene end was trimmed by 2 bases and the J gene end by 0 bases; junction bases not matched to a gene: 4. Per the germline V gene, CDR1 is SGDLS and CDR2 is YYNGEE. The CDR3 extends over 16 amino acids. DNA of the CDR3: TGTGCCAGCAGCGTGGGACTAGGTGACTCCTACAATGAGCAGTTCTTC. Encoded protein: CASSVGLGDSYNEQFF.